Sequencing of this TCR beta chain was carried out in a study of T cells in Graves' hyperthyroidism and ophthalmopathy. Using RNA transcripts as the source, TCR beta CDR3 regions were amplified. RT-PCR in the first round (using the HTBI primer set) targeted the TCR CDR3. TCRdb reprocessed the multiplex PCR reads via MiXCR and lists one record per CDR3 protein. The sample has 600,000 or so distinct CDR3 sequences, 46% seen once. V was clipped by 3 bases and J by 0 bases, with 11 bases between them. The CDR3 runs to 15 residues. Germline values: CDR1 SGHDN, CDR2 FVKESK. The receptor's source is a woman aged 18-29 years with Graves' hyperthyroidism. The specimen was peripheral blood or thyroid tissue (not recorded which). The chain is built from TRBV14 and TRBJ1-2; D call uncertain. The CDR3 reads CASSHGGKANYGYTF. CDR3 bases: TGTGCCAGCAGCCACGGCGGCAAAGCTAACTATGGCTACACCTTC.